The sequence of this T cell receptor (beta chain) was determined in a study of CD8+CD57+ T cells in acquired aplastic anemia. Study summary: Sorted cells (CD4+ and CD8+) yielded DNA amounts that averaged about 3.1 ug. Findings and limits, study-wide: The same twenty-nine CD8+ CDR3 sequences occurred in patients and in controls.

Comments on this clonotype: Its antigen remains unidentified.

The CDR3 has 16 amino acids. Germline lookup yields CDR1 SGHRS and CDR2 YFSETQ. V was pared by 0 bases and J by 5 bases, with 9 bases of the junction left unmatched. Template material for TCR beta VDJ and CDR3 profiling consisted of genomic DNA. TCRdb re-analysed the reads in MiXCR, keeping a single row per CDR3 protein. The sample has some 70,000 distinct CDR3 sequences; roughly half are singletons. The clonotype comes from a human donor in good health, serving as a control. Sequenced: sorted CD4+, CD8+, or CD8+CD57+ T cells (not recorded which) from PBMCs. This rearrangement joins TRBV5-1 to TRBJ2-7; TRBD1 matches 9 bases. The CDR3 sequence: CASSLAFRDRADEQYF. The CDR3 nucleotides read TGCGCCAGCAGCTTGGCATTCCGGGACAGGGCTGACGAGCAGTACTTC.